What follows is one T cell receptor (beta chain) and its context. A second PCR, run for about 7 to 12 cycles, used a sample-barcoded 5' primer plus a J-beta primer mix. TCRdb fed the 5' RACE reads into MiXCR, producing one record per CDR3 protein. In the table there are about 1.4 million distinct CDR3 sequences, 45% to 70% of which are singletons. The ends were cut back, 3 bases at V and 9 bases at J, with 15 bases in the middle. CDR3 length equals 13 residues. The germline CDR1 and CDR2 sequences are SQVTM and ANQGSEA. The data were taken from a study of blood T cells in healthy people across ages. The chain combines TRBV29-1 with TRBJ2-4, with D possibly matching TRBD2 (5 bases). Sequenced: blood. The TCR was taken from a man younger than 35 in good health. Here the CDR3 reads CSVERARSGIQYF. CDR3 nucleotides: TGCAGCGTTGAGAGGGCTAGGTCGGGCATTCAGTACTTC.